This T cell receptor (beta chain) stems from a study of T cell responses to AZD1222 COVID-19 vaccine. Measured with immunoSEQ multiplex PCR; TCRdb has only the in-frame clones, and not every one. This table has about 180,000 clones, roughly 93% appearing once. The V end lost 4 bases, the J end lost 8 bases, and 8 bases lay between the germline ends. The CDR3 contains 12 residues. From germline, CDR1 is MNHEY and CDR2 SVGEGT. The chain combines TRBV6-2 or TRBV6-3 with TRBJ1-4; D uncertain. The input for sequencing was peripheral blood, taken 28 days after the second dose of the MenACWY control vaccine. This clonotype was sampled from an adult who received the MenACWY meningococcal vaccine as a control. In DNA, the CDR3 is TGTGCCAGCAGTTCGCCGGTGGAAAAACTGTTTTTT. Residues: CASSSPVEKLFF.